Listed below are T cell receptor beta chains from one sample, sequenced in a study of cytomegalovirus exposure and HLA in healthy donors. TCRdb's copy holds only in-frame clones and misses some; the assay was immunoSEQ multiplex PCR. The sample holds 150,000 to 200,000 clones. Material for sequencing was PBMCs. The receptors shown here come from a young man in good health and CMV-seronegative. CDR3s include the opening cysteine and the closing phenylalanine or tryptophan. D genes are given only for firm matches.

D gene,V gene,J gene,CDR3 protein,CDR3 DNA
NA,TRBV18,TRBJ2-1,CASSPQQVRRNEQFF,TGTGCCAGCTCACCCCAACAGGTCCGACGGAATGAGCAGTTCTTC
NA,TRBV5-1,TRBJ2-7,CASSIYPENYEQYF,TGCGCCAGCAGTATCTACCCCGAGAACTACGAGCAGTACTTC
TRBD2,TRBV9,TRBJ2-1,CASSLRLAGGENEQFF,TGTGCCAGCAGCCTACGACTAGCGGGAGGAGAGAATGAGCAGTTCTTC
NA,TRBV9,TRBJ2-3,CASQGRSTDTQYF,TGTGCCAGCCAGGGCCGTAGTACAGATACGCAGTATTTT
TRBD1,TRBV7-6,TRBJ2-1,CASSATGGSYNEQFF,TGTGCCAGCAGCGCGACAGGGGGCTCCTACAATGAGCAGTTCTTC
TRBD1,TRBV4-2,TRBJ1-1,CASSQESVYLQGVNTEAFF,TGTGCCAGCAGCCAAGAATCCGTATATTTGCAGGGGGTGAACACTGAAGCTTTCTTT
TRBD2,TRBV14,TRBJ2-7,CASSQAYGGRAYEQYF,TGTGCCAGCAGCCAAGCGTATGGCGGGAGGGCCTACGAGCAGTACTTC
TRBD2,TRBV15,TRBJ2-7,CATSTDLAGASYEQYF,TGTGCCACCAGCACCGATCTAGCGGGAGCCTCCTACGAGCAGTACTTC
NA,TRBV7-9,TRBJ1-2,CASSSNLPDRLRGYTF,TGTGCCAGCAGCTCGAACTTACCCGACAGATTGCGAGGCTACACCTTC
NA,TRBV6-1,TRBJ1-5,CAIQTGREPQHF,TGTGCCATACAAACAGGGAGGGAGCCCCAGCATTTT
NA,TRBV7-2,TRBJ1-1,CASSLWHRVNTEAFF,TGTGCCAGCAGCTTATGGCACAGGGTAAACACTGAAGCTTTCTTT
NA,TRBV5-1,TRBJ2-4,CASSLATVAKNIQYF,TGCGCCAGCAGCTTGGCGACAGTAGCCAAAAACATTCAGTACTTC
TRBD1,TRBV7-9,TRBJ2-7,CASEGQGVSYEQYF,TGTGCCAGCGAAGGACAGGGGGTCTCCTACGAGCAGTACTTC
TRBD1,TRBV5-1,TRBJ2-5,CASWVGQVNQETQYF,TGCGCCAGCTGGGTTGGACAGGTCAACCAAGAGACCCAGTACTTC
NA,TRBV27,TRBJ1-5,CASRVAGMNQPQHF,TGTGCCAGCAGGGTCGCGGGAATGAATCAGCCCCAGCATTTT
TRBD1,TRBV28,TRBJ2-7,CASSLPQGLNEQYF,TGTGCCAGCAGTTTACCACAGGGGTTAAACGAGCAGTACTTC
NA,TRBV6-5,TRBJ1-5,CASSYSEGGQPQHF,TGTGCCAGCAGTTACTCGGAGGGAGGACAGCCCCAGCATTTT
NA,TRBV5-1,TRBJ2-5,CASSLESHQETQYF,TGCGCCAGCAGCTTGGAGAGTCATCAAGAGACCCAGTACTTC
TRBD1,TRBV7-2,TRBJ1-1,CASSAQTGVPLAFF,TGTGCCAGCAGCGCCCAGACAGGGGTCCCTCTGGCTTTCTTT
TRBD1,TRBV29-1,TRBJ1-4,CSVDSPDRDNEKLFF,TGCAGCGTTGACTCCCCGGACAGGGACAATGAAAAACTGTTTTTT
NA,TRBV10-3,TRBJ1-3,CAISDGVSSGNTIYF,TGTGCCATCAGTGACGGGGTTAGCTCTGGAAACACCATATATTTT
NA,TRBV11-3,TRBJ2-5,CASSLETVLLQETQYF,TGTGCCAGCAGCTTAGAAACCGTACTTCTACAAGAGACCCAGTACTTC
NA,TRBV9,TRBJ1-3,CASSVETGSGNTIYF,TGTGCCAGCAGCGTAGAGACAGGCTCTGGAAACACCATATATTTT
TRBD1,TRBV19,TRBJ2-7,CASRGQGTYEQYF,TGTGCCAGTAGAGGACAGGGTACCTACGAGCAGTACTTC
NA,TRBV29-1,TRBJ1-3,CSVREAGGNTIYF,TGCAGCGTTCGGGAGGCGGGTGGAAACACCATATATTTT
NA,TRBV6-1,TRBJ2-7,CASSDVSGYTYEQYF,TGTGCCAGCAGCGACGTTAGCGGCTACACCTACGAGCAGTACTTC
NA,TRBV6-5,TRBJ2-7,CASNRRTVIDEQYF,TGTGCCAGCAACCGTAGGACAGTTATCGACGAGCAGTACTTC
TRBD1,TRBV5-4,TRBJ2-7,CASSRTGGSYEQYF,TGTGCCAGCAGCCGCACAGGGGGCTCCTACGAGCAGTACTTC
TRBD1,TRBV19,TRBJ2-7,CASSMGTGPSHEQYF,TGTGCCAGTAGTATGGGGACAGGGCCATCCCACGAGCAGTACTTC